The text below deals with one T cell receptor beta chain. This entry comes from a study of blood T cell repertoires in COVID-19. The data were produced by immunoSEQ multiplex PCR, yet TCRdb's version contains in-frame clones alone and is incomplete. The sample yields about 380,000 clones, approximately 81% seen once. CDR1 is LGHDT and CDR2 is YNNKEL in the germline V gene (reference sequence). CDR3 length: 23 amino acids. V was clipped by 6 bases and J by 4 bases; unmatched bases: 29. The clonotype was recovered from a woman between 18 and 29 years old with acute or convalescent COVID-19. The gene calls are TRBV3-1 (or the pseudogene TRBV3-2) and TRBJ2-7; 14 bases line up with TRBD2. Material for sequencing was peripheral blood. CDR3 loop: CASSPGSPFSGTSGSSVRYEQYF. CDR3 sequence (DNA): TGTGCCAGCAGTCCCGGCTCCCCATTTTCCGGGACTAGCGGGAGTTCAGTTCGGTACGAGCAGTACTTC.